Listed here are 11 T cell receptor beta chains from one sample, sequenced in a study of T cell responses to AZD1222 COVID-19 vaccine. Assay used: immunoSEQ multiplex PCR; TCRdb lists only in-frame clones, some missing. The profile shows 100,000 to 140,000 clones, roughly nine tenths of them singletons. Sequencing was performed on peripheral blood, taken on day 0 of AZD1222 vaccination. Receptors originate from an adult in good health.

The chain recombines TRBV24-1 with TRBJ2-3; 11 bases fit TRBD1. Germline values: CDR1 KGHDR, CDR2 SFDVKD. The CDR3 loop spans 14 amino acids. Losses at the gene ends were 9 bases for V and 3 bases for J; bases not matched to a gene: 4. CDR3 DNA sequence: TGTGCCACCGGGGGACAGGGGGGGACAGATACGCAGTATTTT. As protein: CATGGQGGTDTQYF.

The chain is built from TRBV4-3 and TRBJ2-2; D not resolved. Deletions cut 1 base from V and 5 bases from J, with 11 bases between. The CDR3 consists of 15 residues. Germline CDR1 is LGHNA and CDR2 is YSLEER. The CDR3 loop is CASSQAAESTGELFF. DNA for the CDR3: TGCGCCAGCAGCCAAGCGGCGGAAAGTACCGGGGAGCTGTTTTTT.

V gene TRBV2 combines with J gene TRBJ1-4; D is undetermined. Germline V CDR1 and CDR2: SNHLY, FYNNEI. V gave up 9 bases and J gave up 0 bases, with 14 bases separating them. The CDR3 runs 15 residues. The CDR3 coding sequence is TGTGCCAGTGGCCGGACTAGGTCAACTAATGAAAAACTGTTTTTT. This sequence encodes CASGRTRSTNEKLFF. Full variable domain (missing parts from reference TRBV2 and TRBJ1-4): EPEVTQTPSHQVTQMGQEVILRCVPISNHLYFYWYRQILGQKVEFLVSFYNNEISEKSEIFDDQFSVERPDGSNFTLKIRSTKLEDSAMYFCASGRTRSTNEKLFFGSGTQLSVL.

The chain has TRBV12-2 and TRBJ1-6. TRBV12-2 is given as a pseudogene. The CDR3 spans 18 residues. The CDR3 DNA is TGTGCAAGTCGCTTAGCGTTTCTACGGTGTAAGAAGAATTCACCCCTCCACTTT. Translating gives CASRLAFLRCKKNSPLHF.

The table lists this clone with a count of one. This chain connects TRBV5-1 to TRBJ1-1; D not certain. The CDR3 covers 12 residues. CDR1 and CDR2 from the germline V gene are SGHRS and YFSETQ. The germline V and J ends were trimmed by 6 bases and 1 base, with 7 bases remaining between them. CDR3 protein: CASIGGNTEAFF. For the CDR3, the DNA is TGCGCCAGCATAGGCGGGAACACTGAAGCTTTCTTT.

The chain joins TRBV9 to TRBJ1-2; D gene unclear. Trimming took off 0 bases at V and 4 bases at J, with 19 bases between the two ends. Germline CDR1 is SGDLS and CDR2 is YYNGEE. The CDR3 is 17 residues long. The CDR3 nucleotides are TGTGCCAGCAGCGTAGGAGTCGGTCGAACCGACGGCTATGGCTACACCTTC. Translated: CASSVGVGRTDGYGYTF.

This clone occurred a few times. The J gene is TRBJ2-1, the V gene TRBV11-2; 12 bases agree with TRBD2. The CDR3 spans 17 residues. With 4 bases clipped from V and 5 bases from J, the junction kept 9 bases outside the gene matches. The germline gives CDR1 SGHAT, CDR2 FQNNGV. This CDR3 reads CASSSPRTSGIDNEQFF. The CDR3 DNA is TGTGCCAGCAGCTCCCCTAGGACTAGCGGGATCGACAATGAGCAGTTCTTC.

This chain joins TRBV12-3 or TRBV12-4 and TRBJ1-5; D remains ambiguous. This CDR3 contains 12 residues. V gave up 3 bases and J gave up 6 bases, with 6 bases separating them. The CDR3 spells CASSFRGQPQHF. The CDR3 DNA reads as TGTGCCAGCAGTTTCCGGGGTCAGCCCCAGCATTTT.

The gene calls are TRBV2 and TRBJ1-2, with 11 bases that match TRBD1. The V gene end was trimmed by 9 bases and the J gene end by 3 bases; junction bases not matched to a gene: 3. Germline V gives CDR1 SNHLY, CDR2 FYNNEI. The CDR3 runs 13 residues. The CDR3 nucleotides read TGTGCCAGTGCGGGACAGGGGGACTATGGCTACACCTTC. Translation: CASAGQGDYGYTF.

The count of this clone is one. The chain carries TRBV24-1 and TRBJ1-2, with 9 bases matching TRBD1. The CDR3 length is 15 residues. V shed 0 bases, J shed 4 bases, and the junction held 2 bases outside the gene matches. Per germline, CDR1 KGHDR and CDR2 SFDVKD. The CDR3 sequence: CATSDLGTGTYGYTF. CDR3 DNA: TGTGCCACCAGTGATTTGGGGACAGGGACCTATGGCTACACCTTC.

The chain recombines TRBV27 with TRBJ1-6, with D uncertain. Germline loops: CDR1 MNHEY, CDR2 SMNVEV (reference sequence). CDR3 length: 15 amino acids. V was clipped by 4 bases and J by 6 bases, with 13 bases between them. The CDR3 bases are TGTGCCAGCAGTTGGTCGGGAACAGCTAATTCACCCCTCCACTTT. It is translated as CASSWSGTANSPLHF.